This TCR beta chain derives from a study of blood T cell repertoires in COVID-19. As for the study in general: The samples span acute and convalescent COVID-19 from the United States, Italy and Spain.

Germline lookup yields CDR1 LGHDT and CDR2 YNNKEL (reference sequence). J gave up 0 bases and V 1 base, and 6 bases lay outside the gene matches. The length of the CDR3 is 17 residues. How the authors handled the data: Amplifying reference gene primers gave estimates of nucleated cell counts. TCRdb's table, derived via immunoSEQ multiplex PCR, lists solely in-frame clones and lacks some. V, J and clone size are those of that table, while D and trimming were read from the DNA. The repertoire holds 100,000 or so clones, 85% to 90% seen once, with about 2.9% in the top ten. The sample consisted of peripheral blood. The chain has TRBV3-1 (or the pseudogene TRBV3-2) and TRBJ1-1; 9 positions match TRBD1. This receptor was identified in a man in his fifties with active or convalescent COVID-19. The CDR3 DNA sequence: TGTGCCAGCAGCCAAGGATACAGGGGGCTGATGAACACTGAAGCTTTCTTT. Encoded protein: CASSQGYRGLMNTEAFF.